Sequencing of this T cell receptor beta chain was carried out in a study of molecular identifiers for immune sequencing clone quantification. This clonotype was counted many times. Its antigen is unknown. MiXCR, run by TCRdb on the PCR reads, gives a single entry per CDR3 protein. This sample yields more than 450,000 distinct CDR3 sequences, of which less than 30% are seen a single time; approximately 0.8% belongs to the top ten. CDR1 and CDR2 from the germline V gene are SQVTM and ANQGSEA. This CDR3 comprises 11 residues. Trimming removed 1 base from V and 4 bases from J, with 5 bases in between. Study findings and constraints: Barcode-sharing identical TCR molecules could underestimate highly expanded clone sizes.

The chain recombines TRBV29-1 with TRBJ2-7, with D possibly being TRBD2 (5 bases). The source material was naive CD8+ T cells from blood, with Jurkat cell RNA spiked in. Subset given: FACS-sorted CD8+CD4-CCR7+CD45RA+ naive T cells. The receptor comes from a human donor in good health. Some libraries in this study had Jurkat cell RNA spiked in. The CDR3 is CSVEAGYEQYF. CDR3 nucleotides: TGCAGCGTTGAAGCGGGGTACGAGCAGTACTTC.